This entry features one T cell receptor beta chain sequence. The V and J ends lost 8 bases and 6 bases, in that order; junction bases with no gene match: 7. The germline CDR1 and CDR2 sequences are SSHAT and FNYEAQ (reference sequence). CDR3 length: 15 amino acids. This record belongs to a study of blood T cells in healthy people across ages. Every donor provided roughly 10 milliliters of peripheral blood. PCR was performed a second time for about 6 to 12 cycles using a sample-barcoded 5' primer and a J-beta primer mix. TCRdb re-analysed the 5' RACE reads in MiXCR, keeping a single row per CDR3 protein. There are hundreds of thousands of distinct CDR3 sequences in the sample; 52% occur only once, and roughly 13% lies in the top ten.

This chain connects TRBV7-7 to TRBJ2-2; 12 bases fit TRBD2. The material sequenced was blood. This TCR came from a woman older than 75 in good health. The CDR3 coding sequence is TGTGCCAGCGGAAGACTAGCGGGAGCGTCCGGGGAGCTGTTTTTT. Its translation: CASGRLAGASGELFF.